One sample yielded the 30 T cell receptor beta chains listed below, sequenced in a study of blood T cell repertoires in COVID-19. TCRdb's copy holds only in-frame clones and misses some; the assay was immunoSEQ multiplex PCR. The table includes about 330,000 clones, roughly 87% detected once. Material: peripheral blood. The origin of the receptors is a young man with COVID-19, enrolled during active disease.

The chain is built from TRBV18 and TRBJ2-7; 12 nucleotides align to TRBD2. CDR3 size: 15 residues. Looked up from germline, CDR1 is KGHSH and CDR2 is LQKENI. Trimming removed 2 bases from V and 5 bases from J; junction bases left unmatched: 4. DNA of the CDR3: TGTGCCAGCTCACCAGGGACTAGCGGGTACCACGAGCAGTACTTC. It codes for CASSPGTSGYHEQYF.

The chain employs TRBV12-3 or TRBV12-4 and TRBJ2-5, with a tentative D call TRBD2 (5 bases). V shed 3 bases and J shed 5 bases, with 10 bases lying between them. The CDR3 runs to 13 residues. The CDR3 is CASSFLRGETQYF. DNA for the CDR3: TGTGCCAGCAGTTTTCTTCGGGGTGAGACCCAGTACTTC.

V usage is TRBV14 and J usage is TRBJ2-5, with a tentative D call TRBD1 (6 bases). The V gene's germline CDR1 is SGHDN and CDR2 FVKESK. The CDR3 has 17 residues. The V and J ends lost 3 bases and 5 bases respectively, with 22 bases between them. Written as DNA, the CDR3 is TGTGCCAGCAGCCAGGGTTTTAGGACAGCCCCCCGGGAGACCCAGTACTTC. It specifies CASSQGFRTAPRETQYF.

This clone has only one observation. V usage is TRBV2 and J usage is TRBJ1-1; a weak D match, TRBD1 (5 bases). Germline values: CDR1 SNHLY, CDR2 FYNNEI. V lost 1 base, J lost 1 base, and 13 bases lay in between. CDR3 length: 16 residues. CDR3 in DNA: TGTGCCAGCAGTGAAGACCTAGACAGTTGGAACACTGAAGCTTTCTTT. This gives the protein CASSEDLDSWNTEAFF.

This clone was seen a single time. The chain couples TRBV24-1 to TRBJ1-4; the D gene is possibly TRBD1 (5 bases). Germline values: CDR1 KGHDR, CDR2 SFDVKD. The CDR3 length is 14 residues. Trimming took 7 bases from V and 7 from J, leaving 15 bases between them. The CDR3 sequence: CATRPGTPFEKLFF. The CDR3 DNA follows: TGTGCCACCAGGCCCGGGACTCCTTTTGAAAAACTGTTTTTT.

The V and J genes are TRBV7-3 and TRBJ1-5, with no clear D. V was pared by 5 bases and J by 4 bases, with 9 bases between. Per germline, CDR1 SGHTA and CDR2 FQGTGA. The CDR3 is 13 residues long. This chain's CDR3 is CASSPAQNQPQHF. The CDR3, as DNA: TGTGCCAGCAGCCCCGCGCAAAATCAGCCCCAGCATTTT.

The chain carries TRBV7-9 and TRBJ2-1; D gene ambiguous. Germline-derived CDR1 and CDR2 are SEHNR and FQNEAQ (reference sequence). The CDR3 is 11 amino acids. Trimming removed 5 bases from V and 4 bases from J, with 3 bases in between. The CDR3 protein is CASSHYNEQFF. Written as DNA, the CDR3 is TGTGCCAGCAGCCATTACAATGAGCAGTTCTTC.

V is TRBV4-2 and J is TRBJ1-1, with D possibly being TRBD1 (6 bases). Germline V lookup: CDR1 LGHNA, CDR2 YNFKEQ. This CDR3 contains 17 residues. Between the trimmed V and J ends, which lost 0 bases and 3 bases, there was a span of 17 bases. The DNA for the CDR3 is TGTGCCAGCAGCCAAGAGGGGTCAGGGGAGGGGTACACTGAAGCTTTCTTT. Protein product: CASSQEGSGEGYTEAFF.

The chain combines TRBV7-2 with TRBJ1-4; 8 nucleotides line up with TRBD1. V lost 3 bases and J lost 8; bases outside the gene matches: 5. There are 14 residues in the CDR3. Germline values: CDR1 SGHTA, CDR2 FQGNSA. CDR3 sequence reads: CASSFDRGQEKLFF. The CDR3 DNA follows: TGTGCCAGCAGCTTCGACAGGGGCCAGGAAAAACTGTTTTTT.

The CDR3 spells CASSYAGQGVQEQYF. For the CDR3, the DNA is TGTGCCAGCAGTTACGCCGGACAGGGGGTTCAGGAGCAGTACTTC. This chain connects TRBV6-6 to TRBJ2-7; 10 bases map to TRBD1. Unmatched junction bases numbered 8, after V lost 2 bases and J lost 7 bases. Germline V gene data show CDR1 as MNHNY and CDR2 as SVGAGI (reference sequence). The CDR3 spans 15 residues.

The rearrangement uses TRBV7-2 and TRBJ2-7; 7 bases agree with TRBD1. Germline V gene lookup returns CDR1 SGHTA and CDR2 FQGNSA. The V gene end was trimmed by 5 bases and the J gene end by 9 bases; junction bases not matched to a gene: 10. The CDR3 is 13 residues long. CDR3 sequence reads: CASSPTDRVRQYF. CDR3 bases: TGTGCCAGCAGCCCAACAGACAGGGTTAGGCAGTACTTC.

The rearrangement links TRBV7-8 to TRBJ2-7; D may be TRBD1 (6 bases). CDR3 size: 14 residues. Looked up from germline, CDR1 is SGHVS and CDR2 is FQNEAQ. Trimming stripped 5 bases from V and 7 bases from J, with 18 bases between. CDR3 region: CASSLQTQGWEQYF. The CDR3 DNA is TGTGCCAGCAGCCTACAGACTCAGGGGTGGGAGCAGTACTTC.

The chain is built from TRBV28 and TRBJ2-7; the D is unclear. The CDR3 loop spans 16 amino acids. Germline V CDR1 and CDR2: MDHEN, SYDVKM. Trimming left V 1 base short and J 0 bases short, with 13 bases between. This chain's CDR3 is CASSLYSDRSSYEQYF. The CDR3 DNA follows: TGTGCCAGCAGTTTATATTCAGATAGGAGCTCCTACGAGCAGTACTTC.

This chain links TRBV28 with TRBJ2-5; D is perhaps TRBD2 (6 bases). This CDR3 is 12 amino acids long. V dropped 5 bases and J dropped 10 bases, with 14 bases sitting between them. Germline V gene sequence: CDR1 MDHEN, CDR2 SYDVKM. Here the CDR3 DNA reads TGTGCCAGCAGTACGACAACGGGAGACCAGTACTTC. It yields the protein CASSTTTGDQYF.

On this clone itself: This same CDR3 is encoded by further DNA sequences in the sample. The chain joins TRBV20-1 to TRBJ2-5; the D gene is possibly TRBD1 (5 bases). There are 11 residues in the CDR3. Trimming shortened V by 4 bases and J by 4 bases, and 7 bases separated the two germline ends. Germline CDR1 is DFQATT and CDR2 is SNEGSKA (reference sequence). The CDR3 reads CSATGRETQYF. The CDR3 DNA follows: TGCAGTGCTACAGGGCGAGAGACCCAGTACTTC.

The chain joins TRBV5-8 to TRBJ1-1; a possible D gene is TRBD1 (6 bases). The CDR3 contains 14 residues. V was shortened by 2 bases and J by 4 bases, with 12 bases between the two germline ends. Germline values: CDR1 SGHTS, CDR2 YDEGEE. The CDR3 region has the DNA TGTGCCAGCAGCTTACGGGGGGCTGTCACTGAAGCTTTCTTT. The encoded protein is CASSLRGAVTEAFF.

The CDR3 is CASSSSLTGGTDTQYF. CDR3 sequence (DNA): TGTGCCAGCAGTTCCTCATTGACAGGGGGCACAGATACGCAGTATTTT. The gene calls are TRBV28 and TRBJ2-3, with 8 bases that match TRBD1. V was pared by 4 bases and J by 1 base, with 7 bases of the junction left unmatched. The CDR3 has 16 residues. Germline V CDR1 and CDR2: MDHEN, SYDVKM.

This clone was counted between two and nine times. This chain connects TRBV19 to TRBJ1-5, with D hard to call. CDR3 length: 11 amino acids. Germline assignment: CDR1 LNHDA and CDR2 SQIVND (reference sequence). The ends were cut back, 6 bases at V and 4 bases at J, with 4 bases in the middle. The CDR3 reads CASRTNQPQHF. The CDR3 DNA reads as TGTGCCAGTAGGACTAATCAGCCCCAGCATTTT. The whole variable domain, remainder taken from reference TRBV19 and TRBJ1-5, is DGGITQSPKYLFRKEGQNVTLSCEQNLNHDAMYWYRQDPGQGLRLIYYSQIVNDFQKGDIAEGYSVSREKKESFPLTVTSAQKNPTAFYLCASRTNQPQHFGDGTRLSIL.

CDR3 sequence reads: CASSFLPSGVSYNEQFF. In nucleotides, the CDR3 is TGTGCCAGCAGCTTTCTCCCTAGCGGGGTCTCCTACAATGAGCAGTTCTTC. V and J are TRBV5-8 and TRBJ2-1; 9 nucleotides line up with TRBD2. J gave up 0 bases and V 2 bases, and 6 bases lay outside the gene matches. Per the germline V gene, CDR1 is SGHTS and CDR2 is YDEGEE. The CDR3 runs to 17 residues.

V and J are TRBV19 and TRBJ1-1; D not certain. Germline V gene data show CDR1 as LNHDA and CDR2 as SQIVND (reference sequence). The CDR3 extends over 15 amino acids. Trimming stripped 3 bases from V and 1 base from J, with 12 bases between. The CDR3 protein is CASSIQVTANTEAFF. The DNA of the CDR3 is TGTGCCAGTAGTATCCAAGTCACAGCGAACACTGAAGCTTTCTTT.

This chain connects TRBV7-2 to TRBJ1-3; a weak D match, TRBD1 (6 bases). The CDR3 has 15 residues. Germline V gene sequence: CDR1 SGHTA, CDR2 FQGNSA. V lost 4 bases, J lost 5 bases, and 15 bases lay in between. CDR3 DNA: TGTGCCAGCAGCTCACAGGGCTGGGGAAGAAACACCATATATTTT. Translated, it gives CASSSQGWGRNTIYF. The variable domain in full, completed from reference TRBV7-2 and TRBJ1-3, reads GAGVSQSPSNKVTEKGKDVELRCDPISGHTALYWYRQSLGQGLEFLIYFQGNSAPDKSGLPSDRFSAERTGGSVSTLTIQRTQQEDSAVYLCASSSQGWGRNTIYFGEGSWLTVV.

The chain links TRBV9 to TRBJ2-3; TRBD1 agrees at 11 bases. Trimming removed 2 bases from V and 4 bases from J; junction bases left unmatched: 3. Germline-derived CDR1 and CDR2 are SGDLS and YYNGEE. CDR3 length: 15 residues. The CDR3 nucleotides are TGTGCCAGCAGCGTCCGGGACAGGGGGGCAGATACGCAGTATTTT. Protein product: CASSVRDRGADTQYF.

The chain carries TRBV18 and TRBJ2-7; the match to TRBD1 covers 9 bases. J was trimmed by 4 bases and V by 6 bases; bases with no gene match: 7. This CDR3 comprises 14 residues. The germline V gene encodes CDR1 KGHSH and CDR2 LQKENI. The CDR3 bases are TGTGCCAGCTCGTCCGGGACAGGGAGATACGAGCAGTACTTC. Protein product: CASSSGTGRYEQYF.

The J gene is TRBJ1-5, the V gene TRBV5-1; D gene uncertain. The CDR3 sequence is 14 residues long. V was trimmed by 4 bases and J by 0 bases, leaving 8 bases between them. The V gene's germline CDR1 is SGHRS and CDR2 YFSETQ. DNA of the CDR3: TGCGCCAGCAGCGAAGACACTAGCAATCAGCCCCAGCATTTT. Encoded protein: CASSEDTSNQPQHF. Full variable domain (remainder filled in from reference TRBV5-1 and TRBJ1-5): KAGVTQTPRYLIKTRGQQVTLSCSPISGHRSVSWYQQTPGQGLQFLFEYFSETQRNKGNFPGRFSGRQFSNSRSEMNVSTLELGDSALYLCASSEDTSNQPQHFGDGTRLSIL.

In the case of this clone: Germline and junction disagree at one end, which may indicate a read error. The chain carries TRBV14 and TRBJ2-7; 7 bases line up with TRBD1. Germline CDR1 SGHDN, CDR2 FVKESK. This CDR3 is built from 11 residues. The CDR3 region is CASSQVGQVIF. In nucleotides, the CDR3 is TGTGCCAGCAGCCAAGTCGGACAGGTGATCTTC.

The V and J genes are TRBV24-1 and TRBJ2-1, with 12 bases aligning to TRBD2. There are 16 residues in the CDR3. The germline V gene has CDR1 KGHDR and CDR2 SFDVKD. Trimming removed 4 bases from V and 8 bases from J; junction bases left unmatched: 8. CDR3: CATSDPLAGGPYEQFF. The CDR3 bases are TGTGCCACCAGTGACCCCCTAGCGGGAGGGCCCTATGAGCAGTTCTTC.

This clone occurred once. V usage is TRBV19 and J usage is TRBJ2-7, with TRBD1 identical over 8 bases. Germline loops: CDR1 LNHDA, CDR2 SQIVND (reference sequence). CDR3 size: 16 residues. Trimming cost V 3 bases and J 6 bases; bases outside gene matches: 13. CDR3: CASSIRGTGLRSEQYF. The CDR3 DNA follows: TGTGCCAGTAGTATCAGAGGGACAGGCCTTCGGAGCGAGCAGTACTTC.

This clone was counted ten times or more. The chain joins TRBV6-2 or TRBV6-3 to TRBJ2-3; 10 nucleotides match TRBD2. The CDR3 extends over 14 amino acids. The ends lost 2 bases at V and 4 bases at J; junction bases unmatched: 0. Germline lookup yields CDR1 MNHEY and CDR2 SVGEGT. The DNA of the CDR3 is TGTGCCAGCAGTTACGGGACTAGCGCAGATACGCAGTATTTT. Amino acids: CASSYGTSADTQYF.

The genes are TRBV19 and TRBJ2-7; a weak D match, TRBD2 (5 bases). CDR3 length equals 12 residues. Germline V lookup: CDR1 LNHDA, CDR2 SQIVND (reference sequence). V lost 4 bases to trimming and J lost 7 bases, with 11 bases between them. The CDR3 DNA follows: TGTGCCAGTAGTAAACTAGGGCTTGAGCAGTACTTC. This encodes CASSKLGLEQYF.

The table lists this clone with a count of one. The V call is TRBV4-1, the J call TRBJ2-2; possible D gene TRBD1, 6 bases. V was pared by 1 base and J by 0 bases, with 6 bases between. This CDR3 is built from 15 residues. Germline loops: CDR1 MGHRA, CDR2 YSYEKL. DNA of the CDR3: TGCGCCAGCAGCCAAGGGACAGCGAACACCGGGGAGCTGTTTTTT. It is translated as CASSQGTANTGELFF.